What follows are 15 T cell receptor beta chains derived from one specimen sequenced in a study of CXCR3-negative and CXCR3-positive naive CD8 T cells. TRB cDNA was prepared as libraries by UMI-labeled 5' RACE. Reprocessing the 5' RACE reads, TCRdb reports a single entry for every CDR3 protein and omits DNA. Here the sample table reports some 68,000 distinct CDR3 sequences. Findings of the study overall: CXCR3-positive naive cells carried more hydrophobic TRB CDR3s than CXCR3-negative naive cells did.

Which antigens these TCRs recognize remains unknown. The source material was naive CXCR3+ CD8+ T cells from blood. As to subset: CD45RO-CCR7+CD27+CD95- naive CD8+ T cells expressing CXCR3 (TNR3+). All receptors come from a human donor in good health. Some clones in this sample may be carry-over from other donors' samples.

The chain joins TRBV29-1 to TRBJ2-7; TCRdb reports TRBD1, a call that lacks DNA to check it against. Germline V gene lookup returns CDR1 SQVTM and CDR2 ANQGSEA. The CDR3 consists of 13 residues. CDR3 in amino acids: CSVVGTGSYEQYF.

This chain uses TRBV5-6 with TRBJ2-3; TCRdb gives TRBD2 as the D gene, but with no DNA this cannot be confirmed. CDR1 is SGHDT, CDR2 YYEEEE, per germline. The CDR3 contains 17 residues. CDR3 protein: CASSLRLVPLGTDTQYF.

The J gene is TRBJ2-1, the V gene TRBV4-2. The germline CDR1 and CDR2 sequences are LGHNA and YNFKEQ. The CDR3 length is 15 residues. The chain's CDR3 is CASSQTASSYNEQFF.

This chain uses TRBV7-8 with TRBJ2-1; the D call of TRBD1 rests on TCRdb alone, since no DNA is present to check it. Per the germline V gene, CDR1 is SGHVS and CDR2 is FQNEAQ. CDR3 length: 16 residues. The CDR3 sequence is CASRPQAQGAHNEQFF.

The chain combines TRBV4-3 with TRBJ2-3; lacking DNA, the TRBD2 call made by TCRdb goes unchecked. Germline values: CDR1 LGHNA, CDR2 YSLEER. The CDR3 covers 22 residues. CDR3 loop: CASSQTPPGLAETGLEKNTQYF.

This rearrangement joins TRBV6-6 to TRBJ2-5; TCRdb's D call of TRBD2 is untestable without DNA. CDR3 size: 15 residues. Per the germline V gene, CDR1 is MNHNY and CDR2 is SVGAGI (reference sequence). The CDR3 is CASSYRDGLQETQYF.

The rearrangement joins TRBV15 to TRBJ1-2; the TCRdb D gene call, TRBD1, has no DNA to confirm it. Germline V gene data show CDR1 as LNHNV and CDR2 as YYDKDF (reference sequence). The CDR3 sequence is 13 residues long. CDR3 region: CATSTRGLYGYTF.

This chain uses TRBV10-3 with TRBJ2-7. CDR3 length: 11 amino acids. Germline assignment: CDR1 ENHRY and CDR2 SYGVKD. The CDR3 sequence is CATQETYEQYF.

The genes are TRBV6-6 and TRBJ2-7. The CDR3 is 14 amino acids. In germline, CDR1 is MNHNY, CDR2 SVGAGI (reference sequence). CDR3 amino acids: CASSYPQAPYEQYF.

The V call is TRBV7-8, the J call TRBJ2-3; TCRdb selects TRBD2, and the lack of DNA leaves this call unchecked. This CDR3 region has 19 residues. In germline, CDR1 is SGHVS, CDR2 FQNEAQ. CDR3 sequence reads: CASSLVIAGDAASPDTQYF.

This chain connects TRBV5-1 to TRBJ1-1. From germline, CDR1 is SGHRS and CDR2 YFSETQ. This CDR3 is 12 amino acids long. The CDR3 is CASTYGNTEAFF.

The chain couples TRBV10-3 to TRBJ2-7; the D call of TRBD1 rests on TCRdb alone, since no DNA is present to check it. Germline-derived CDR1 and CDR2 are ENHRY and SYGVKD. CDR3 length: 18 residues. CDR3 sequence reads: CAISVSLLPGRGDYEQYF.

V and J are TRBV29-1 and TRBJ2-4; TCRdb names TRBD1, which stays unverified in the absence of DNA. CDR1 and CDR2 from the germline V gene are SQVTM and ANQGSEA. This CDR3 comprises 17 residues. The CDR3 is CSVEFWDTHLAKNIQYF. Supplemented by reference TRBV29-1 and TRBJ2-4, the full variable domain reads SAVISQKPSRDICQRGTSLTIQCQVDSQVTMMFWYRQQPGQSLTLIATANQGSEATYESGFVIDKFPISRPNLTFSTLTVSNMSPEDSSIYLCSVEFWDTHLAKNIQYFGAGTRLSVL.

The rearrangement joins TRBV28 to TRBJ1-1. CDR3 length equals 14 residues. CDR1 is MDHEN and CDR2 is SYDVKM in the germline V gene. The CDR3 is CASSLSDINTEAFF.

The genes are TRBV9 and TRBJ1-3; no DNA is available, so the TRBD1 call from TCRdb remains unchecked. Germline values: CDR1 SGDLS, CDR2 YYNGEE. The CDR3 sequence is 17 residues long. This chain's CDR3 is CASSVSTTGGPGNTIYF.